This record looks at one T cell receptor beta chain sequence and its context. Its antigen remains unidentified. This specimen comes from a study of CXCR3-negative and CXCR3-positive naive CD8 T cells. In the study overall: Sequencing yielded roughly 130 million TRB reads, roughly 1.5 +/- 0.3 million per library. Study-wide points: CXCR3-expressing naive cells carried TRB CDR3s more hydrophobic than those of CXCR3-negative naive cells.

The germline V gene has CDR1 MDHEN and CDR2 SYDVKM. The CDR3 consists of 16 residues. UMI-labeled TRB cDNA libraries were prepared by 5' RACE. TCRdb re-called the 5' RACE reads; one entry per CDR3 protein, DNA not given. The table for this sample gives 130,000 or so distinct CDR3 sequences. Sample: naive CXCR3+ CD8+ T cells from blood. The subset here: CD45RO-CCR7+CD27+CD95- naive CD8+ T cells expressing CXCR3 (TNR3+). The chain has TRBV28 and TRBJ2-1. This TCR came from a human donor in good health. Some clones in this sample may be carry-over from other donors' samples. This CDR3 reads CASSIGVSASYNEQFF.